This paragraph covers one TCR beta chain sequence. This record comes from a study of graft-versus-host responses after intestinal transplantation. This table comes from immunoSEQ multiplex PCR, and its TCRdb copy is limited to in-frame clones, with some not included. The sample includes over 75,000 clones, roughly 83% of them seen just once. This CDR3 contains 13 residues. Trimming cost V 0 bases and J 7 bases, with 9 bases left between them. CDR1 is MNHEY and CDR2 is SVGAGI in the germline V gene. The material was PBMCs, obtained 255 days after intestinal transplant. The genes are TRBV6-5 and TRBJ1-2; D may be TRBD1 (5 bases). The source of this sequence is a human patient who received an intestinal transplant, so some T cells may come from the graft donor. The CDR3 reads CASSYSGRGGYTF. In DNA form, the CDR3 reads TGTGCCAGCAGTTACTCGGGGCGGGGTGGCTACACCTTC.